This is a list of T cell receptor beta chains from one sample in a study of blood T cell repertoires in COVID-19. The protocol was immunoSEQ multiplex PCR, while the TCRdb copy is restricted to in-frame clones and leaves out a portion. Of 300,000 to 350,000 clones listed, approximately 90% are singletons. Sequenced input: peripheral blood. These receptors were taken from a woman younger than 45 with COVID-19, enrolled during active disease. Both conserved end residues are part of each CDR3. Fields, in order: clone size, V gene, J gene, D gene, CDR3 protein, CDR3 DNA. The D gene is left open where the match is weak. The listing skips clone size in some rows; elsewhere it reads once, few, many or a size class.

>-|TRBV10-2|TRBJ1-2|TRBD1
CASGQGANYGYTF
TGCGCCAGTGGACAGGGAGCTAACTATGGCTACACCTTC
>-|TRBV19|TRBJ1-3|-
CASSIMDSFRGNTIYF
TGTGCCAGTAGTATTATGGACTCCTTCCGAGGAAACACCATATATTTT
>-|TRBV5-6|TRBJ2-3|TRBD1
CASSLSTGVTDTQYF
TGTGCCAGCAGCTTGTCGACAGGGGTCACAGATACGCAGTATTTT
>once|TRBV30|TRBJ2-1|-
CAWSMGLAYNEQFF
TGTGCCTGGAGTATGGGCCTCGCCTACAATGAGCAGTTCTTC
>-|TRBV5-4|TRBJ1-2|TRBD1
CASSSDRGLGGYTF
TGTGCCAGCAGCTCCGACAGGGGGCTCGGTGGCTACACCTTC
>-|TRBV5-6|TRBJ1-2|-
CASSSVDSDNYGYTF
TGTGCCAGCAGCAGCGTGGACAGCGACAACTATGGCTACACCTTC
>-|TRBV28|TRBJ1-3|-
CASRPQGSGNTIYF
TGTGCCAGCAGACCACAGGGTTCTGGAAACACCATATATTTT
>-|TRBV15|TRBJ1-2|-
CATSEDSNYGYTF
TGTGCCACCAGCGAAGACAGCAACTATGGCTACACCTTC
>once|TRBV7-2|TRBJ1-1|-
CASSLGAGVNTEAFF
TGTGCCAGCAGCTTAGGGGCAGGGGTGAACACTGAAGCTTTCTTT
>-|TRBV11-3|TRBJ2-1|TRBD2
CASSSSGGYSYNEQFF
TGTGCCAGCAGCTCCAGCGGGGGTTATTCCTACAATGAGCAGTTCTTC